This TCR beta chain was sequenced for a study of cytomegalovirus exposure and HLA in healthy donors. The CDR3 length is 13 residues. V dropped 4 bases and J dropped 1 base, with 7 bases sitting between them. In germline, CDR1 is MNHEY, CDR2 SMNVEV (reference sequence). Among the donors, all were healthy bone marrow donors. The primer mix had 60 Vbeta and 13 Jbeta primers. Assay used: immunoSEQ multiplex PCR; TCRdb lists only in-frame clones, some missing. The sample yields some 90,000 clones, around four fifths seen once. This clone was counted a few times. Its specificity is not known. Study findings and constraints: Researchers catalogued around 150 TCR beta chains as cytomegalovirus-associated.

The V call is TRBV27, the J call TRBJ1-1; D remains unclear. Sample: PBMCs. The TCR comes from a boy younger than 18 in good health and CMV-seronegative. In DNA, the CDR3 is TGTGCCAGCAGTTCTGGCCCGAACACTGAAGCTTTCTTT. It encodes CASSSGPNTEAFF.